A single sample is the source of the 30 T cell receptor beta chains below, sequenced in a study of T cells of healthy individuals. A single record per CDR3 protein comes from TCRdb applying MiXCR to the 5' RACE reads. Here the sample spans about 41,000 distinct CDR3 sequences, about 4.2% being singletons. All receptors come from a human donor in good health.

At least ten counts were recorded for this clonotype. The chain recombines TRBV12-3 or TRBV12-4 with TRBJ2-1; D may be TRBD2 (6 bases). The V and J ends lost 0 bases and 9 bases respectively, with 12 bases between them. The CDR3 has 14 residues. CDR3 in DNA: TGTGCCAGCAGTTTAGCGCGATCTAGCGTTGAGCAGTTCTTC. It translates to CASSLARSSVEQFF.

This clonotype was found many times. Its ends do not fully match the called genes, so a read error is possible. This chain uses TRBV4-3 with TRBJ1-1; unclear D gene. The CDR3 loop spans 15 amino acids. Germline V gives CDR1 LGHNA, CDR2 YSLEER. This CDR3 reads CASSQSPGGNAEAFF. The CDR3 DNA follows: TGCGCCAGCAGCCAATCCCCCGGAGGGAACGCTGAAGCTTTCTTT.

This clonotype has ten or more counts. This sequence joins TRBV3-1 and TRBJ2-5; TRBD2 matches at 9 bases. The CDR3 is 15 amino acids. V lost 0 bases, J lost 4 bases, and 3 bases stayed unmatched. Germline CDR1 LGHDT, CDR2 YNNKEL (reference sequence). The CDR3 protein is CASSQDSRGGETQYF. The CDR3 DNA reads TGTGCCAGCAGCCAAGATTCGCGGGGGGGAGAGACCCAGTACTTC.

This clonotype came up a few times. The chain joins TRBV5-1 to TRBJ2-7; 8 nucleotides match TRBD1. The CDR3 contains 14 residues. Germline-derived CDR1 and CDR2 are SGHRS and YFSETQ. With V trimmed by 4 bases and J by 4 bases, 7 bases remained unmatched. CDR3 DNA: TGCGCCAGCAGCCTCAACACAGGGGGGTACGAGCAGTACTTC. Translated, it gives CASSLNTGGYEQYF.

In regard to this clonotype: Given a much more abundant clone one base away, this may be a read error. The rearrangement joins TRBV6-5 to TRBJ1-2; D is unclear. The V gene's germline CDR1 is MNHEY and CDR2 SVGAGI. The CDR3 runs to 13 residues. The CDR3 protein is CASSDYNSYGYNF. The CDR3 DNA sequence: TGTGCCAGCAGCGATTACAATTCCTATGGCTACAACTTC.

This chain joins TRBV4-1 and TRBJ2-3; D is uncertain. The ends were cut back, 6 bases at V and 8 bases at J, with 21 bases in the middle. This CDR3 contains 15 residues. The V gene's germline CDR1 is MGHRA and CDR2 YSYEKL. The CDR3 spells CASRADDMRYATQYF. DNA for the CDR3: TGCGCCAGCAGGGCCGACGACATGCGCTACGCTACGCAGTATTTT.

This clonotype was counted at least ten times. The V gene is TRBV6-1, the J gene TRBJ2-3, with D unclear. With 3 bases removed from V and 2 bases from J, the gap between germline ends came to 6 bases. The CDR3 loop spans 13 amino acids. In germline, CDR1 is MNHNS, CDR2 SASEGT. CDR3 coding DNA: TGTGCCAGCAGTGATTTTAACACAGATACGCAGTATTTT. Amino acid sequence: CASSDFNTDTQYF.

This clonotype was counted ten times or more. This chain connects TRBV29-1 to TRBJ2-1; 12 bases fit TRBD2. The CDR3 is 13 residues long. Germline CDR1 is SQVTM and CDR2 is ANQGSEA. With V trimmed by 4 bases and J by 9 bases, 4 bases remained unmatched. Here the CDR3 DNA reads TGCAGCGTTGGACTAGCGGGAGACGGTGAGCAGTTCTTC. It yields the protein CSVGLAGDGEQFF.

This clonotype came up many times. This rearrangement joins TRBV12-3 or TRBV12-4 to TRBJ1-6, with TRBD1 matching over 7 bases. J gave up 3 bases and V 7 bases, and 6 bases lay outside the gene matches. The length of the CDR3 is 15 residues. The CDR3 nucleotides read TGTGCCAGCACTAAAGGGGACAGCTATAATTCACCCCTCCACTTT. Translating it yields CASTKGDSYNSPLHF.

This clonotype was picked up many times. This sequence joins TRBV2 and TRBJ2-3; TRBD2 matches 7 bases. The ends lost 7 bases at V and 6 bases at J; junction bases unmatched: 13. This CDR3 contains 15 residues. CDR1 is SNHLY, CDR2 FYNNEI, per germline. The CDR3 region is CASILPLGGSDTQYF. In DNA form, the CDR3 reads TGTGCCAGCATTCTCCCTCTGGGCGGGAGCGATACGCAGTATTTT.

The rearrangement uses TRBV9 and TRBJ2-1, with 15 bases lining up with TRBD2. The CDR3 contains 19 residues. Germline V gene sequence: CDR1 SGDLS, CDR2 YYNGEE. The V and J ends lost 4 bases and 1 base, in that order; junction bases with no gene match: 9. This chain's CDR3 is CASSLEPGTSGRSYNEQFF. As DNA, the CDR3 is TGTGCCAGCAGCCTAGAACCCGGGACTAGCGGGAGGTCCTACAATGAGCAGTTCTTC.

This clonotype has ten or more counts. V gene TRBV5-1 combines with J gene TRBJ2-6; unclear D gene. This CDR3 comprises 14 residues. Per the germline V gene, CDR1 is SGHRS and CDR2 is YFSETQ. The ends were cut back, 2 bases at V and 4 bases at J, with 7 bases in the middle. This CDR3 reads CASSLGLGANVLTF. As DNA, the CDR3 is TGCGCCAGCAGCTTAGGGCTCGGGGCCAACGTCCTGACTTTC.

This clonotype was detected many times. This rearrangement joins TRBV29-1 to TRBJ2-1; D remains unclear. The germline V and J ends were trimmed by 1 base and 0 bases, with 4 bases remaining between them. Germline CDR1 reads SQVTM; CDR2 reads ANQGSEA. CDR3 length equals 13 residues. The CDR3 sequence is CSVEVSSYNEQFF. In nucleotides, the CDR3 is TGCAGCGTTGAAGTCAGCTCCTACAATGAGCAGTTCTTC.

This clonotype showed up many times. The chain recombines TRBV20-1 with TRBJ1-1; maybe TRBD1 (6 bases). Between the trimmed V and J ends, which lost 3 bases and 2 bases, there was a span of 16 bases. CDR1 is DFQATT, CDR2 SNEGSKA, per germline (reference sequence). CDR3 length equals 15 residues. The CDR3 coding sequence is TGCAGTGCTAGTTCGAGGTACAGGGCAAACACTGAAGCTTTCTTT. Translation gives CSASSRYRANTEAFF.

This clonotype was observed many times. The V and J genes are TRBV5-1 and TRBJ2-1; TRBD2 matches 8 bases. The CDR3 contains 19 residues. The germline gives CDR1 SGHRS, CDR2 YFSETQ. V was clipped by 0 bases and J by 6 bases; unmatched bases: 17. This chain's CDR3 is CASSLAAGGIAKVLNEQFF. In DNA form, the CDR3 reads TGCGCCAGCAGCTTGGCCGCGGGAGGTATTGCGAAGGTACTCAATGAGCAGTTCTTC.

J is TRBJ2-3 and V is TRBV6-5, with 10 bases fitting TRBD2. This CDR3 has 17 amino acids. The ends lost 0 bases at V and 4 bases at J; junction bases unmatched: 7. Germline V gene lookup returns CDR1 MNHEY and CDR2 SVGAGI. In DNA, the CDR3 is TGTGCCAGCAGTTACTCGAGTCTAGCGGGAGCTGCAGATACGCAGTATTTT. Amino acids: CASSYSSLAGAADTQYF.

A few counts support this clonotype. V usage is TRBV14 and J usage is TRBJ1-4; D not resolved. CDR1 SGHDN and CDR2 FVKESK come from the germline V gene. The CDR3 has 15 amino acids. V was cut by 0 bases and J by 3 bases, with 8 bases left in between. The CDR3 reads CASSQDSFPNEKLFF. In DNA form, the CDR3 reads TGTGCCAGCAGCCAAGATAGTTTTCCTAATGAAAAACTGTTTTTT.

Within the sample, this clonotype is medium-sized. The V call is TRBV12-3 or TRBV12-4, the J call TRBJ2-3; no reliable D call. There are 16 residues in the CDR3. Trimming shortened V by 3 bases and J by 0 bases, and 13 bases separated the two germline ends. The CDR3 DNA sequence: TGTGCCAGCAGTTTGATAGGGCGGTTGAGCACAGATACGCAGTATTTT. It yields the protein CASSLIGRLSTDTQYF.

This clonotype was recorded many times. The CDR3 nucleotides read TGTGCCAGCAGCTTAGAGTCCTCCGGCGTCTCACCCCTCCACTTT. This gives the protein CASSLESSGVSPLHF. The V gene is TRBV7-2, the J gene TRBJ1-6; D unclear. V dropped 1 base and J dropped 10 bases, with 14 bases sitting between them. Germline values: CDR1 SGHTA, CDR2 FQGNSA. CDR3 size: 15 residues.

This clonotype was detected many times. The genes are TRBV2 and TRBJ1-5, with D tentatively TRBD1 (6 bases). The CDR3 extends over 13 amino acids. The ends were cut back, 8 bases at V and 2 bases at J, with 10 bases in the middle. Germline loops: CDR1 SNHLY, CDR2 FYNNEI. CDR3 bases: TGTGCCAGCCGGAGACAGGGCAATCAGCCCCAGCATTTT. Translating gives CASRRQGNQPQHF.

The chain combines TRBV9 with TRBJ1-3; maybe TRBD1 (6 bases). Germline CDR1 is SGDLS and CDR2 is YYNGEE. V shed 0 bases and J shed 4 bases, with 14 bases lying between them. This CDR3 comprises 16 residues. CDR3 sequence reads: CASSVEGGEEGNTIYF. CDR3 in DNA: TGTGCCAGCAGCGTAGAGGGGGGCGAGGAAGGAAACACCATATATTTT.

This clonotype occurred many times. The chain recombines TRBV5-1 with TRBJ2-1; a possible D gene is TRBD1 (6 bases). The CDR3 length is 16 residues. V was pared by 0 bases and J by 3 bases, with 13 bases between. Per germline, CDR1 SGHRS and CDR2 YFSETQ. CDR3 sequence reads: CASSLAPPTGYNEQFF. In DNA form, the CDR3 reads TGCGCCAGCAGCTTGGCCCCCCCGACAGGCTACAATGAGCAGTTCTTC.

The chain employs TRBV13 and TRBJ2-2; D not certain. CDR3 length equals 16 residues. Germline V gene lookup returns CDR1 PRHDT and CDR2 FYEKMQ (reference sequence). Deletions cut 0 bases from V and 1 base from J, with 9 bases between. The CDR3 DNA is TGTGCCAGCAGCTTAGGCCGCCTAGAGAACACCGGGGAGCTGTTTTTT. Translating it yields CASSLGRLENTGELFF.

The gene calls are TRBV5-1 and TRBJ1-1; unclear D gene. The CDR3 consists of 15 residues. Germline CDR1 and CDR2: SGHRS and YFSETQ. Trimming left V 0 bases short and J 1 base short, with 10 bases between. The CDR3 loop reads CASSLVAGQNTEAFF. The CDR3 DNA sequence: TGCGCCAGCAGCTTGGTGGCAGGTCAGAACACTGAAGCTTTCTTT.

This clonotype was found many times. This rearrangement joins TRBV6-2 or TRBV6-3 to TRBJ1-4; D is possibly TRBD1 (5 bases). The germline V gene encodes CDR1 MNHEY and CDR2 SVGEGT. The CDR3 length is 10 residues. V gave up 8 bases and J gave up 8 bases, with 6 bases separating them. The CDR3 region is CASGDEKLFF. The CDR3 coding sequence is TGTGCCAGCGGGGACGAAAAACTGTTTTTT.

This clonotype was recorded at least ten times. The chain carries TRBV7-2 and TRBJ2-7; 10 nucleotides agree with TRBD2. The CDR3 covers 13 residues. The V gene end was trimmed by 11 bases and the J gene end by 4 bases; junction bases not matched to a gene: 8. Germline V lookup: CDR1 SGHTA, CDR2 FQGNSA. CDR3 sequence: CAAGPAGGYEQYF. In DNA form, the CDR3 reads TGTGCCGCGGGCCCAGCGGGAGGGTACGAGCAGTACTTC.

V gene TRBV19 combines with J gene TRBJ2-6; perhaps TRBD2 as D (5 bases). The V gene's germline CDR1 is LNHDA and CDR2 SQIVND (reference sequence). V was pared by 1 base and J by 1 base, with 17 bases between. The CDR3 consists of 19 residues. In DNA form, the CDR3 reads TGTGCCAGTAGTATAGGCGAGGGAGTATATGGATCTGGGGCCAACGTCCTGACTTTC. Translating it yields CASSIGEGVYGSGANVLTF.

This clonotype was seen only a few times. V gene TRBV20-1 combines with J gene TRBJ2-3, with D perhaps TRBD2 (5 bases). The CDR3 runs 13 residues. Between the trimmed V and J ends, which lost 4 bases and 3 bases, there was a span of 11 bases. Germline V gene data show CDR1 as DFQATT and CDR2 as SNEGSKA (reference sequence). CDR3 sequence reads: CSANDRGTDTQYF. CDR3 bases: TGCAGTGCTAACGATAGAGGGACAGATACGCAGTATTTT.

The chain uses TRBV5-5 and TRBJ2-2, with D unclear. Per germline, CDR1 SGHKS and CDR2 YYEKEE (reference sequence). V lost 0 bases, J lost 1 base, and 7 bases lay in between. The CDR3 has 15 residues. The CDR3 is CASSLVPENTGELFF. For the CDR3, the DNA is TGTGCCAGCAGCTTGGTGCCTGAGAACACCGGGGAGCTGTTTTTT.

Many counts were recorded for this clonotype. This chain uses TRBV9 with TRBJ2-5; 8 positions agree with TRBD2. CDR1 and CDR2 from the germline V gene are SGDLS and YYNGEE. V lost 0 bases to trimming and J lost 2 bases; unmatched junction nucleotides: 3. The CDR3 runs 15 residues. CDR3 sequence: CASSVDAGGQETQYF. CDR3 nucleotides: TGTGCCAGCAGCGTAGACGCGGGAGGTCAAGAGACCCAGTACTTC.